These 5 T cell receptor beta chains originate from one sample sequenced in a study of CD8+ T cells in alopecia areata. Extracted RNA was reverse transcribed into cDNA, the sequencing template. Repertoires were generated with immunoSEQ multiplex PCR, while TCRdb's copy carries only in-frame clones and drops some. The repertoire holds approximately 280,000 clones, with roughly 60% as singletons. Treatment in this sample: oral pan-JAK inhibitor, 5-10 mg twice daily. Sample: CD4+ T cells sorted from blood, taken at week 24, from a patient treated with tofacitinib. These receptors came from a human donor with alopecia areata.

About this clone: Germline and junction disagree at one end, which may indicate a read error. The J gene is TRBJ1-2, the V gene TRBV30, with D unclear. The CDR3 contains 12 residues. From germline, CDR1 is GTSNPN and CDR2 SVGIG (reference sequence). The CDR3 DNA follows: TGTGCCTGGAGTGCAGTCTCTCTAGGCTGCACCTTC. It codes for CAWSAVSLGCTF.

The count of this clone is one. The rearrangement links TRBV27 to TRBJ2-4, with a tentative D call TRBD2 (5 bases). The CDR3 covers 15 residues. From germline, CDR1 is MNHEY and CDR2 SMNVEV (reference sequence). V lost 7 bases and J lost 0, with 13 bases in between. CDR3 sequence reads: CASKSVGGAKNIQYF. The DNA of the CDR3 is TGTGCCAGCAAATCAGTAGGAGGAGCCAAAAACATTCAGTACTTC.

V and J are TRBV27 and TRBJ2-3; D unresolved. Deletions cut 5 bases from V and 6 bases from J, with 15 bases between. The CDR3 is made up of 14 amino acids. The germline CDR1 and CDR2 sequences are MNHEY and SMNVEV (reference sequence). In DNA form, the CDR3 reads TGTGCCAGCAGTCGTGATAGGTTGGCGGATACGCAGTATTTT. Translated, it gives CASSRDRLADTQYF.

This clone has more than one count but fewer than ten. V usage is TRBV7-2 and J usage is TRBJ1-2, with D possibly TRBD1 on 5 matching bases. The CDR3 is 15 amino acids. Deletions cut 5 bases from V and 3 bases from J, with 16 bases between. Germline values: CDR1 SGHTA, CDR2 FQGNSA. Here the CDR3 reads CASSRTPRDHYGYTF. CDR3 DNA: TGTGCCAGCAGCCGAACTCCCCGGGACCACTATGGCTACACCTTC. Looking up the rest from reference TRBV7-2 and TRBJ1-2 gives the full variable domain: GAGVSQSPSNKVTEKGKDVELRCDPISGHTALYWYRQSLGQGLEFLIYFQGNSAPDKSGLPSDRFSAERTGGSVSTLTIQRTQQEDSAVYLCASSRTPRDHYGYTFGSGTRLTVV.

The V call is TRBV18, the J call TRBJ1-2; D call uncertain. The germline gives CDR1 KGHSH, CDR2 LQKENI. This CDR3 is 13 amino acids long. Trimming took off 9 bases at V and 3 bases at J, with 14 bases between the two ends. CDR3 sequence (DNA): TGTGCCAGTCACCCCCAGTCTTACTATGGCTACACCTTC. It encodes CASHPQSYYGYTF.